The source of this T cell receptor (beta chain) is a study of T cells in Graves' hyperthyroidism and ophthalmopathy. The wider study: Before treatment of any kind, peripheral blood was taken at initial diagnosis.

Amplified TCR beta CDR3 regions derived from RNA transcripts. Initially, a first-round RT-PCR of the TCR CDR3 employed the HTBI primer set. One entry per CDR3 protein, called by TCRdb with MiXCR from the multiplex PCR reads. The sample records about 620,000 distinct CDR3 sequences, 15% to 20% being singletons. The sequence was obtained from a woman aged 30 to 39 with Graves' hyperthyroidism. Material for sequencing was blood.

CDR3 sequence (DNA): TGCAGCGTTGAAGCACAGGGCGAGGAGACCCAGTACTTC. This encodes CSVEAQGEETQYF. The chain is built from TRBV29-1 and TRBJ2-5, with D tentatively TRBD1 (6 bases). The germline V gene has CDR1 SQVTM and CDR2 ANQGSEA. V gave up 1 base and J gave up 5 bases, with 11 bases separating them. The CDR3 has 13 amino acids. Supplemented by reference TRBV29-1 and TRBJ2-5, the full variable domain reads SAVISQKPSRDICQRGTSLTIQCQVDSQVTMMFWYRQQPGQSLTLIATANQGSEATYESGFVIDKFPISRPNLTFSTLTVSNMSPEDSSIYLCSVEAQGEETQYFGPGTRLLVL.